Shown below are 23 T cell receptor beta chains from a single sample sequenced in a study of cytomegalovirus exposure and HLA in healthy donors. The PCR used 60 Vbeta and 13 Jbeta primers. Here immunoSEQ multiplex PCR was the method, and the copy in TCRdb shows in-frame clones only, minus some. This sample yields around 52,000 clones, of which about 79% are seen a single time; over 1.5% belongs to the top ten. The sequenced sample was PBMCs. The source is a man in his forties in good health and CMV-seronegative.

This rearrangement joins TRBV30 to TRBJ1-5, with TRBD1 identical over 8 bases. Germline-derived CDR1 and CDR2 are GTSNPN and SVGIG (reference sequence). The CDR3 length is 13 residues. V lost 6 bases to trimming and J lost 4 bases; unmatched junction nucleotides: 5. The CDR3 reads CACRQGLNQPQHF. The CDR3 nucleotides read TGTGCCTGCCGACAGGGGCTAAATCAGCCCCAGCATTTT.

This clone was seen only once. This rearrangement joins TRBV7-8 to TRBJ2-7; no definite D call. CDR1 and CDR2 (germline): SGHVS, FQNEAQ. The CDR3 is 11 residues long. The V and J ends lost 5 bases and 6 bases respectively, with 8 bases between them. The CDR3 reads CASSVISEQYF. CDR3 bases: TGTGCCAGCAGCGTCATCAGCGAGCAGTACTTC.

V is TRBV27 and J is TRBJ1-1, with a possible D match to TRBD1 (6 bases). Trimming removed 1 base at V and 2 bases at J, with 8 bases between. CDR1 MNHEY and CDR2 SMNVEV come from the germline V gene (reference sequence). The CDR3 contains 14 residues. CDR3 sequence reads: CASSLWGLNTEAFF. CDR3 nucleotides: TGTGCCAGCAGTTTATGGGGGCTTAACACTGAAGCTTTCTTT.

The chain joins TRBV19 to TRBJ1-1; weak D call: TRBD1 (6 bases). Germline V CDR1 and CDR2: LNHDA, SQIVND (reference sequence). The CDR3 loop spans 13 amino acids. V lost 4 bases and J lost 7, with 13 bases in between. The CDR3 nucleotides read TGTGCCAGTAGTAATAACAGGGCCCTTGAAGCTTTCTTT. Protein: CASSNNRALEAFF.

The rearrangement joins TRBV30 to TRBJ2-3, with 11 bases identical to TRBD2. Germline V gene lookup returns CDR1 GTSNPN and CDR2 SVGIG (reference sequence). The CDR3 extends over 15 amino acids. The junction had 4 bases not matched to a gene; V was cut back by 5 bases and J by 0 bases. The CDR3 sequence is CAWEGTSGSTDTQYF. Here the CDR3 DNA reads TGTGCCTGGGAAGGGACTAGCGGCAGCACAGATACGCAGTATTTT.

CDR3 sequence (DNA): TGTGCCAGCAGCTACGGACAGGGGACCTACAATGAGCAGTTCTTC. Encoded protein: CASSYGQGTYNEQFF. The rearrangement links TRBV5-4 to TRBJ2-1; 9 bases agree with TRBD1. CDR1 is SGHNT and CDR2 is YYREEE in the germline V gene (reference sequence). The CDR3 extends over 15 amino acids. J lost 2 bases, V lost 3 bases, and 3 bases had no gene match.

The chain joins TRBV11-3 to TRBJ1-1; 7 bases are shared with TRBD1. Unmatched junction bases numbered 6, after V lost 5 bases and J lost 3 bases. The V gene's germline CDR1 is SGHNT and CDR2 YENEEA. There are 14 residues in the CDR3. CDR3 sequence: CASSLDTGDTEAFF. CDR3 bases: TGTGCCAGCAGCCTCGACACAGGGGACACTGAAGCTTTCTTT.

This clone was counted between two and nine times. The chain recombines TRBV5-6 with TRBJ1-5; 8 bases are a match to TRBD1. Germline lookup yields CDR1 SGHDT and CDR2 YYEEEE. The CDR3 is 18 amino acids. The V segment lost 4 bases and the J segment 4 bases; nucleotides outside the gene matches: 16. In DNA form, the CDR3 reads TGTGCCAGCAGCCGTGGGGGGGTGGACAGGGCATGGAATCAGCCCCAGCATTTT. Translation gives CASSRGGVDRAWNQPQHF.

The rearrangement uses TRBV4-3 and TRBJ1-2, with D possibly TRBD1 on 5 matching bases. The CDR3 has 13 amino acids. Trimming left V 3 bases short and J 4 bases short, with 9 bases between. Looked up from germline, CDR1 is LGHNA and CDR2 is YSLEER. CDR3 DNA: TGCGCCAGCAGCCAGGGGGGGTCCTATGGCTACACCTTC. Residues: CASSQGGSYGYTF.

The CDR3 nucleotides read TGTGCCAGCAGTCGCCTAGCGGGGGTCCAAGAGACCCAGTACTTC. This gives the protein CASSRLAGVQETQYF. This chain joins TRBV6-5 and TRBJ2-5; 10 bases fit TRBD2. The V gene's germline CDR1 is MNHEY and CDR2 SVGAGI. The CDR3 consists of 15 residues. The V and J ends lost 5 bases and 1 base, in that order; junction bases with no gene match: 4.

J is TRBJ1-2 and V is TRBV19; TRBD1 is a possible D gene (6 bases). The germline V gene encodes CDR1 LNHDA and CDR2 SQIVND (reference sequence). The V gene lost 7 bases and the J gene lost 4 bases, with 22 bases spanning the gap. The CDR3 sequence is 16 residues long. CDR3 sequence reads: CASTESWAGALYGYTF. The CDR3 DNA reads TGTGCCAGTACCGAAAGTTGGGCAGGGGCTCTCTATGGCTACACCTTC.

V is TRBV5-4 and J is TRBJ2-3; a possible D gene is TRBD2 (5 bases). V gave up 4 bases and J gave up 0 bases, with 9 bases separating them. CDR3 length: 14 amino acids. CDR1 and CDR2 (germline): SGHNT, YYREEE (reference sequence). Here the CDR3 DNA reads TGTGCCAGCAGCCTAAGCGGTAGCACAGATACGCAGTATTTT. Its protein product is CASSLSGSTDTQYF.

The V gene is TRBV19, the J gene TRBJ1-5; D perhaps matches TRBD1 (5 bases). Looked up from germline, CDR1 is LNHDA and CDR2 is SQIVND (reference sequence). The length of the CDR3 is 16 residues. The V gene lost 8 bases and the J gene lost 6 bases, with 23 bases spanning the gap. The CDR3 loop is CASYPGGMVGSQPQHF. CDR3 coding DNA: TGTGCCAGTTACCCGGGGGGTATGGTGGGGAGTCAGCCCCAGCATTTT. Combining the CDR3 with reference TRBV19 and TRBJ1-5 gives the whole variable domain DGGITQSPKYLFRKEGQNVTLSCEQNLNHDAMYWYRQDPGQGLRLIYYSQIVNDFQKGDIAEGYSVSREKKESFPLTVTSAQKNPTAFYLCASYPGGMVGSQPQHFGDGTRLSIL.

The chain links TRBV6-1 to TRBJ1-1; possible D gene TRBD1, 5 bases. Germline values: CDR1 MNHNS, CDR2 SASEGT. The CDR3 covers 14 residues. Trimming removed 0 bases from V and 4 bases from J, with 9 bases in between. CDR3: CASSEAQGSTEAFF. DNA of the CDR3: TGTGCCAGCAGTGAAGCGCAGGGATCCACTGAAGCTTTCTTT.

J is TRBJ1-1 and V is TRBV11-3; possible D gene TRBD1, 5 bases. Germline V CDR1 and CDR2: SGHNT, YENEEA. V gave up 0 bases and J gave up 3 bases, with 17 bases separating them. CDR3 size: 17 residues. The CDR3 sequence is CASSLDEWGSRYTEAFF. Written as DNA, the CDR3 is TGTGCCAGCAGCTTAGATGAATGGGGCTCGAGATACACTGAAGCTTTCTTT. The full variable domain, in which reference TRBV11-3 and TRBJ1-1 provide the parts outside the CDR3, is EAGVVQSPRYKIIEKKQPVAFWCNPISGHNTLYWYLQNLGQGPELLIRYENEEAVDDSQLPKDRFSAERLKGVDSTLKIQPAELGDSAVYLCASSLDEWGSRYTEAFFGQGTRLTVV.

Only one count was recorded for this clone. The rearrangement uses TRBV5-1 and TRBJ2-1; 8 nucleotides agree with TRBD2. Germline V gene lookup returns CDR1 SGHRS and CDR2 YFSETQ. Unmatched junction bases numbered 7, after V lost 5 bases and J lost 3 bases. The CDR3 is made up of 15 amino acids. The CDR3 protein is CASSPAGANYNEQFF. CDR3 DNA: TGCGCCAGCAGTCCAGCGGGGGCCAACTACAATGAGCAGTTCTTC.

This clone has just one count. V gene TRBV5-6 combines with J gene TRBJ1-2; unclear D gene. In germline, CDR1 is SGHDT, CDR2 YYEEEE. Trimming left V 0 bases short and J 0 bases short, with 12 bases between. CDR3 size: 16 residues. The CDR3 coding sequence is TGTGCCAGCAGCTTGGGTTTGGCAGAGGCTAACTATGGCTACACCTTC. Its translation is CASSLGLAEANYGYTF.

V and J are TRBV6-6 and TRBJ1-5, with a possible D match to TRBD1 (5 bases). CDR1 and CDR2 from the germline V gene are MNHNY and SVGAGI (reference sequence). This CDR3 has 14 residues. Trimming took off 5 bases at V and 7 bases at J, with 15 bases between the two ends. CDR3 protein: CASSRDRFKQPQHF. CDR3 DNA: TGTGCCAGCAGTAGAGACAGATTCAAGCAGCCCCAGCATTTT.

The chain has TRBV6-1 and TRBJ2-5; TRBD2 matches at 8 bases. CDR3 length equals 17 residues. Unmatched junction bases numbered 11, after V lost 1 base and J lost 4 bases. The germline gives CDR1 MNHNS, CDR2 SASEGT. In DNA, the CDR3 is TGTGCCAGCAGTGAAGTCGGGGGGGGACTAAGGGGAGAGACCCAGTACTTC. Its translation: CASSEVGGGLRGETQYF.

This chain uses TRBV11-3 with TRBJ2-5; 7 nucleotides match TRBD2. The germline V gene encodes CDR1 SGHNT and CDR2 YENEEA. With 1 base clipped from V and 2 bases from J, the junction kept 7 bases outside the gene matches. The CDR3 is 16 amino acids. CDR3 sequence: CASSLVGGVKQETQYF. The DNA of the CDR3 is TGTGCCAGCAGCTTAGTGGGAGGGGTTAAGCAAGAGACCCAGTACTTC.

The chain recombines TRBV28 with TRBJ1-5; 8 bases fit TRBD1. The V and J ends lost 5 bases and 3 bases, in that order; junction bases with no gene match: 9. The germline V gene encodes CDR1 MDHEN and CDR2 SYDVKM. This CDR3 region has 16 residues. This CDR3 is CASSPHRGGSNQPQHF. CDR3 bases: TGTGCCAGCAGTCCTCACAGGGGGGGATCCAATCAGCCCCAGCATTTT.

The J gene is TRBJ2-2, the V gene TRBV5-1; TRBD2 matches 11 bases. Germline assignment: CDR1 SGHRS and CDR2 YFSETQ. J lost 6 bases, V lost 6 bases, and 7 bases had no gene match. There are 15 residues in the CDR3. CDR3: CASISGGAASGELFF. The CDR3 DNA reads TGCGCCAGCATTAGCGGGGGGGCCGCGTCCGGGGAGCTGTTTTTT. The full variable domain, rest sourced from reference TRBV5-1 and TRBJ2-2, is KAGVTQTPRYLIKTRGQQVTLSCSPISGHRSVSWYQQTPGQGLQFLFEYFSETQRNKGNFPGRFSGRQFSNSRSEMNVSTLELGDSALYLCASISGGAASGELFFGEGSRLTVL.

J is TRBJ2-1 and V is TRBV7-3; 8 nucleotides agree with TRBD1. Germline values: CDR1 SGHTA, CDR2 FQGTGA. There are 17 residues in the CDR3. Germline trimming cut 5 bases from V and 9 bases from J; bases unmatched to any gene: 18. CDR3 DNA sequence: TGTGCCAGCAGCCCCGAGTTCGGACAGGGATGGGTGGGTGAGCAGTTCTTC. As protein: CASSPEFGQGWVGEQFF. Complete variable domain (other parts from reference TRBV7-3 and TRBJ2-1): GAGVSQTPSNKVTEKGKYVELRCDPISGHTALYWYRQSLGQGPEFLIYFQGTGAADDSGLPNDRFFAVRPEGSVSTLKIQRTERGDSAVYLCASSPEFGQGWVGEQFFGPGTRLTVL.